A selection of T cell receptor beta chains follows, all from one sample in a study of human T cells and chemical hapten exposure. TCRdb recomputed calls from the RACE reads with MiXCR, one row per CDR3 protein. The top ten clones hold roughly 2.6% of a sample with about 380,000 distinct CDR3 sequences, 5% to 6.5% of them seen once. This sample comprised whole blood, obtained in connection with sensitization to the hapten diphenylcyclopropenone (DPC). All receptors come from a woman in her forties or fifties with alopecia areata. Some clones in this sample may be carry-over from other donors' samples. The conserved cysteine and the conserved F or W are not part of the CDR3 here.

v_call	j_call	cdr3_aa
TRBV7-2	TRBJ2-7	ASSLARSGGLSEQY
TRBV28	TRBJ1-2	ASSSPGQGAYGYT
TRBV3-1	TRBJ1-5	ASSQVRAGQPQH
TRBV3-1	TRBJ2-1	ASSQDSPLQGLGYNEQF
TRBV20-1	TRBJ2-1	SADDQYNEQF
TRBV20-1	TRBJ2-1	SARWEASGYNEQF
TRBV20-1	TRBJ2-3	SASPVTGGTDTQY
TRBV12-3/TRBV12-4	TRBJ2-3	ASSPRSQAQY
TRBV29-1	TRBJ2-4	SVTSGRPLDIQY
TRBV12-3/TRBV12-4	TRBJ1-3	ASSFVGGRNTIY
TRBV4-2	TRBJ1-1	ASSQGLHGEAF
TRBV11-2	TRBJ1-4	ASSPSTLASEKLF
TRBV5-1	TRBJ1-1	ASSLAMGGTEAF
TRBV2	TRBJ1-5	ASSESWGNQPQH
TRBV6-5	TRBJ2-3	AASRAGGRGDTQY
TRBV27	TRBJ1-1	ASSALGSEAF
TRBV9	TRBJ1-6	ASSPVPGQGYNSPLH
TRBV20-1	TRBJ1-4	SAKDTTNEKLF
TRBV9	TRBJ2-3	ASSVGPADTQY
TRBV6-6	TRBJ1-5	ASSWSGGSNQPQH
TRBV15	TRBJ2-3	ATSRPRGGDTDTQY
TRBV28	TRBJ2-7	ASSVVFGRLYEQY
TRBV10-3	TRBJ2-3	AISESARAQY
TRBV20-1	TRBJ2-7	SARTRTSGYEQY
TRBV24-1	TRBJ2-3	ATSDLGETQY
TRBV9	TRBJ2-5	ASSPLGNRETQY
TRBV3-1	TRBJ1-1	ASSPGSVNTEAF
TRBV27	TRBJ2-2	ASSFEGRTGELF
TRBV7-6	TRBJ1-1	ASSLGGWTEAF
TRBV21-1	TRBJ2-1	ARGQSSYNEQF
TRBV6-6	TRBJ2-5	ASSRRGQKETQY
TRBV29-1	TRBJ2-3	SVQTAGALDTQY
TRBV18	TRBJ2-3	ASSPAGLSDTQY
TRBV29-1	TRBJ2-3	SVDQLAGGPADTQY
TRBV5-1	TRBJ2-5	ASSLEGAQETQY
TRBV29-1	TRBJ1-1	SVMAYKMNTEAF
TRBV7-9	TRBJ2-1	ASSFTGSYNEQF
TRBV7-9	TRBJ2-2	ASRPGLAGVGELF
TRBV2	TRBJ2-1	ASSAEKDNEQF
TRBV2	TRBJ2-1	ASTPAGTAEQF
TRBV28	TRBJ2-3	ASSFVPRSTGTSGRAGGTDTQY
TRBV7-9	TRBJ1-6	ASSSFLEERSPLH
TRBV12-3/TRBV12-4	TRBJ2-2	ASSQSSTGELF
TRBV4-1	TRBJ2-5	ASSQDSFKTQY
TRBV6-2/TRBV6-3	TRBJ1-2	ASSPGQGWANYGYT
TRBV30	TRBJ2-2	AWSVVAANTGELF
TRBV20-1	TRBJ2-7	SASTSGGITYEQY
TRBV24-1	TRBJ2-7	ATSDFRGGRYEQY
TRBV4-3	TRBJ1-5	ASSRGRTNQPQH
TRBV20-1	TRBJ1-1	SATQGASEAF
TRBV5-1	TRBJ1-1	ASNEGTVNTEAF
TRBV27	TRBJ1-1	ASSLFPVRLNTEAF
TRBV29-1	TRBJ1-5	SVRMGQFGIGNQPQH
TRBV24-1	TRBJ2-2	ATSRQGTTNTGELF
TRBV28	TRBJ2-3	ASSLWTPGYTQY
TRBV4-3	TRBJ1-2	ASSQDVGGGYGYT
TRBV10-3	TRBJ1-1	AISEPGTAEDTEAF
TRBV27	TRBJ1-2	ASMESGTNYGYT
TRBV4-3	TRBJ2-7	ASSQDPRDLSWNEQY
TRBV20-1	TRBJ1-4	SAPGVNNEKLF